This entry describes one TCR beta chain. Antigen specificity is unknown. The data derive from a study of shared clonotypes between healthy human individuals. Broader study findings: Naive subsets usually exceeded memory subsets in estimated richness.

CD45RO negativity and positive selection for CCR7 defined naive CD8 cells, a population that excluded terminally differentiated effector memory CD45RA+ cells. Repertoires were generated with immunoSEQ multiplex PCR, while TCRdb's copy carries only in-frame clones and drops some. The table lists about 2 million clones, just under 95% of them singletons, with 1% to 1.5% in the top ten. Trimming pared 4 bases from V and 0 bases from J, leaving 12 bases between. The CDR3 length is 15 residues. Germline lookup yields CDR1 MDHEN and CDR2 SYDVKM. The receptor was isolated from a man between 18 and 29 years old in good health. Sequencing was done on a sample of naive CD8+ T cells sorted from blood. The chain employs TRBV28 and TRBJ1-1; the D is unclear. The CDR3 sequence: CASSWTVELNTEAFF. The CDR3 DNA reads TGTGCCAGCAGTTGGACCGTTGAATTGAACACTGAAGCTTTCTTT. Full variable domain (missing parts from reference TRBV28 and TRBJ1-1): DVKVTQSSRYLVKRTGEKVFLECVQDMDHENMFWYRQDPGLGLRLIYFSYDVKMKEKGDIPEGYSVSREKKERFSLILESASTNQTSMYLCASSWTVELNTEAFFGQGTRLTVV.